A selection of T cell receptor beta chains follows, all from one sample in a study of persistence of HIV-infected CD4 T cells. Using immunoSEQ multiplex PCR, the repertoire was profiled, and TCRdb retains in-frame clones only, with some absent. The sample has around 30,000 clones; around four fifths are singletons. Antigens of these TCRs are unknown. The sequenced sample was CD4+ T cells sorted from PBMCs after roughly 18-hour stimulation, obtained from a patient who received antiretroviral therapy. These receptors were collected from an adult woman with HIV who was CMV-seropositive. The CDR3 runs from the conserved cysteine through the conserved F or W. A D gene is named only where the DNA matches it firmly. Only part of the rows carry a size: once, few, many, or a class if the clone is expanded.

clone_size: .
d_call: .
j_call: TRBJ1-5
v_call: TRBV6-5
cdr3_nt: TGTGCCAGCAGCCAAGAAAGGGTGGGACAGCCCCAGCATTTT
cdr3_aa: CASSQERVGQPQHF

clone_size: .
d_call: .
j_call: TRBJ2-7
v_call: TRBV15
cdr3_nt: TGTGCCACCAGCAGAGGAGGTTCCACCTACGAGCAGTACTTC
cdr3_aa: CATSRGGSTYEQYF

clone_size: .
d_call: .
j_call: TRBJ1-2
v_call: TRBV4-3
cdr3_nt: TGCGCCAGCAGCCGGACAGACTTTAACTATGGCTACACCTTC
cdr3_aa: CASSRTDFNYGYTF

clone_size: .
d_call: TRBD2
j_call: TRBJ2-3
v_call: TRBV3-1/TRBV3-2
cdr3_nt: TGTGCCAGCAGCTGGACTAGCGGTGGGGCGTATTTT
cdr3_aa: CASSWTSGGAYF

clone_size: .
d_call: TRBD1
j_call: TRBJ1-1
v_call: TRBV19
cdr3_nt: TGTGCCAGCGTCCCAGGGGGGTTGGGAACTGAAGCTTTCTTT
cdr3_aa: CASVPGGLGTEAFF

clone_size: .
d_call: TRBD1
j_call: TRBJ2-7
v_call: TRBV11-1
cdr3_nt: TGTGCCAGCAGCCCCCGGACAGGGAACTACGAGCAGTACTTC
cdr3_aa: CASSPRTGNYEQYF

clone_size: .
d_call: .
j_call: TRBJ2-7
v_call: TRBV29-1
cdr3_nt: TGCAGCGTTGTAACCCCCGACGGCGGCAGCTCCTACGAGCAGTACTTC
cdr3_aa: CSVVTPDGGSSYEQYF

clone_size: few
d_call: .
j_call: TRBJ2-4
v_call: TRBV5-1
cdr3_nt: TGCGCCAGCAGCTTGGGTGCCAGGGAGGCCATTCAGTACTTC
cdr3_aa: CASSLGAREAIQYF

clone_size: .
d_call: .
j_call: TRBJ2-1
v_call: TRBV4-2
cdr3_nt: TGTGCCAGCAGCGGCCTTCTCCTATTCAATGAGCAGTTCTTC
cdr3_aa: CASSGLLLFNEQFF

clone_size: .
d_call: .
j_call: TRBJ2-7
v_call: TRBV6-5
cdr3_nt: TGTGCCAGCAGTTTCCTTAGCCGAACGAGGCCTTACGAGCAGTACTTC
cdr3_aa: CASSFLSRTRPYEQYF

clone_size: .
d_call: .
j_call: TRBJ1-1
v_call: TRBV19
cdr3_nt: TGTGCCAGTGACGGGGTTGGAACTGAAGCTTTCTTT
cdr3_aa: CASDGVGTEAFF

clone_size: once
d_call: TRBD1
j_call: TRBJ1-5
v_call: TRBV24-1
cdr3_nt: TGTGCCACACAGGGGGCGTCGGGTCAGCCCCAGCATTTT
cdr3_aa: CATQGASGQPQHF

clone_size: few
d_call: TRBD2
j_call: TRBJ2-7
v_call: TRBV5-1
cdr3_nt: TGCGCCAGCAGCCGGACTAGCGGAAACTCCTACGAGCAGTACTTC
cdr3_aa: CASSRTSGNSYEQYF

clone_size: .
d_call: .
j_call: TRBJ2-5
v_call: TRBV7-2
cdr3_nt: TGTGCCAGCAGCCGCGAGCGGAAAGAGACCCAGTACTTC
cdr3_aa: CASSRERKETQYF

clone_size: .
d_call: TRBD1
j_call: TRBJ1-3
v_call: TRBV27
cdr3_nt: TGTGCCAGCAGTTTATGGGGACAGTTCCCATCTGGAAACACCATATATTTT
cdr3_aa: CASSLWGQFPSGNTIYF

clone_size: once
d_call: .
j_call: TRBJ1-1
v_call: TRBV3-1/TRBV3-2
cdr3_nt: TGTGCCAGCAGCCAAGGCAGCGGGACTGAAGCTTTCTTT
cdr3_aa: CASSQGSGTEAFF

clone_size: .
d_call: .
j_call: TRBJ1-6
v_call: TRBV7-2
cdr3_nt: TGTGCCAGCAGCCCCCCGGGGGGGCTGGATTCACCCCTCCACTTT
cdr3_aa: CASSPPGGLDSPLHF

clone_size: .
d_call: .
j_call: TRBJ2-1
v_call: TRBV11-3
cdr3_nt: TGTGCCAGCAGCTCAGGGGGGGGGTCCTCCTACAATGAGCAGTTCTTC
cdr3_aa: CASSSGGGSSYNEQFF

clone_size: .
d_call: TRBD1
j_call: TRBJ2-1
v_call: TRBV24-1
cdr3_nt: TGTGCCACCAGTGTTAAGCGGACAGGGGTTGGGGGTGAGCAGTTCTTC
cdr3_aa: CATSVKRTGVGGEQFF

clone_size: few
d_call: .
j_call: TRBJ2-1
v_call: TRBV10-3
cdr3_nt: TGTGCCATCAGCGGAGGGCCCAGAAACAATGAGCAGTTCTTC
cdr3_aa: CAISGGPRNNEQFF

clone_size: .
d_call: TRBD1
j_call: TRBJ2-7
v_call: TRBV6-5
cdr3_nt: TGTGCCAGCTCGCTCCACGGGACAGGGGAATACGAGCAGTACTTC
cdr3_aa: CASSLHGTGEYEQYF

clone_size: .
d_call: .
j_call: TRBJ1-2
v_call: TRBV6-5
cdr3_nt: TGTGCCAGCGAGGAGGGGTATGGCTACACCTTC
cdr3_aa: CASEEGYGYTF

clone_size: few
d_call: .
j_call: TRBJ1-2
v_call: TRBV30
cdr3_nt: TGTGCCTGGACTCCGGACACCGCCTATGGCTACACCTTC
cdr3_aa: CAWTPDTAYGYTF

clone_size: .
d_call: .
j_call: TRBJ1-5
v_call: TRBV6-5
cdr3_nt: TGTGCCAGCAGTCGCCGGGGTTCGGGCAATCAGCCCCAGCATTTT
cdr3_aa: CASSRRGSGNQPQHF

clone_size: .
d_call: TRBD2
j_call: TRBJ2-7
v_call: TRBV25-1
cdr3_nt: TGTGCCAGCAGTGCCTCCTCCGGGGGGAGGCATCGCGACGAGCAGTACTTC
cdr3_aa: CASSASSGGRHRDEQYF

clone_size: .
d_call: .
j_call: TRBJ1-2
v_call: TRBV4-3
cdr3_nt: TGCGCCAGCAGCCAGGCCCTGACTAACTATGGCTACACCTTC
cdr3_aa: CASSQALTNYGYTF

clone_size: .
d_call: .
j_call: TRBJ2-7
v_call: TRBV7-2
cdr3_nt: TGTGCCAGCGCCCAGGTCGGGGGAGACGAGCAGTACTTC
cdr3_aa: CASAQVGGDEQYF

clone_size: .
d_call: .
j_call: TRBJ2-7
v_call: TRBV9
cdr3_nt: TGTGCCAGCAGCGTAGGAGGGGGGACCTCCTACGAGCAGTACTTC
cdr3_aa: CASSVGGGTSYEQYF

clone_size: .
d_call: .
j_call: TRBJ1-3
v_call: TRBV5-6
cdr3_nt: TGTGCCAGCAGCTTGGTAGGGACTGGAAACACCATATATTTT
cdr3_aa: CASSLVGTGNTIYF

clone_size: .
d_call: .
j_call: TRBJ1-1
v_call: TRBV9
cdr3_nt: TGTGCCAGCAGCGTAGGGAACACCCTGAACACTGAAGCTTTCTTT
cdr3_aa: CASSVGNTLNTEAFF

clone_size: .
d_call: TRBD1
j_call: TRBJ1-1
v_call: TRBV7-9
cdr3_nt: TGTGCCAGCAGCCGAGAGCCCGGGACAGGGTTCACTGAAGCTTTCTTT
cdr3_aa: CASSREPGTGFTEAFF

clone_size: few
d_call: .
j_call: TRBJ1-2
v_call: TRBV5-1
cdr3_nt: TGCGCCAGCAGCTTGGGACACCTCAACTATGGCTACACCTTC
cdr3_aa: CASSLGHLNYGYTF

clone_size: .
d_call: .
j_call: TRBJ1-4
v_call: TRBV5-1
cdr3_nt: TGCGCCAGCAGCCCGGAGGCACAGCTTAATGAAAAACTGTTTTTT
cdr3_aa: CASSPEAQLNEKLFF

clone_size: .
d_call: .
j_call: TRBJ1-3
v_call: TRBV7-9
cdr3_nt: TGTGCCAGCAGCTTTAGCTACTCTGGAAACACCATATATTTT
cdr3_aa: CASSFSYSGNTIYF

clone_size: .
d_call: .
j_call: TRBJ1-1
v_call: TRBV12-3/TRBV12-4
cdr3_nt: TGTGCCAGCACCCCCCAGGTGAGGGGAGGAGCTTTCTTT
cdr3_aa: CASTPQVRGGAFF